Listed below are T cell receptor beta chains from one sample, sequenced in a study of T cell responses to AZD1222 COVID-19 vaccine. The method was immunoSEQ multiplex PCR; TCRdb's version includes in-frame clones alone and lacks a portion of them. The sample lists fewer than 150,000 clones; around 90% were seen once. Specimen: peripheral blood, collected 28 days after the second AZD1222 dose. These receptor sequences come from an adult who received the AZD1222 COVID-19 vaccine. CDR3s include the opening cysteine and the closing phenylalanine or tryptophan. Fields, in order: V gene, CDR3 protein.

>TRBV18
CASSVQGQTYEQYF
>TRBV2
CASSGTSSTDTQYF
>TRBV5-4
CASSAPGLAGGFYEQYF
>TRBV21-1
CASRKVGSNQPQHF
>TRBV28
CASSDSGRPGNEQFF
>TRBV15
CATSTERRYEQYF
>TRBV7-2
CASSLAWTGTYEQYF
>TRBV6-2/TRBV6-3
CASSPNLATSYNEQFF
>TRBV5-1
CASSRDSQNTEAFF
>TRBV4-2
CASSQEGVSSGANVLTF
>TRBV2
CASSEVAGGSETQYF
>TRBV3-1/TRBV3-2
CASSQDSTGGQPQHF
>TRBV14
CASSEATTYEQYF
>TRBV29-1
CSARSHSYEQYF
>TRBV7-2
CASSLRGVQGTDTQYF
>TRBV3-1/TRBV3-2
CASSLHRAGNTIYF
>TRBV12-3/TRBV12-4
CASGRNTEAFF
>TRBV11-1
CASSLDRGLAEAFF
>TRBV19
CASSTDRTYNSPLHF
>TRBV5-1
CASSLVQGGSGEQYF
>TRBV5-6
CASSWTGAETQYF
>TRBV20-1
CSAKIRYEQFF
>TRBV19
CASNSGLGHTEAFF
>TRBV5-1
CASSLETYHTQYF
>TRBV27
CASSLLGGPGAEGELFF
>TRBV28
CASSPRTSGYQETQYF
>TRBV5-1
CASSLAREYEQYF
>TRBV5-4
CASSLAGTETYGYTF
>TRBV13
CASREKGRDNYGYTF
>TRBV12-1
CASSFKLAPEKETQYF
>TRBV7-3
CASSRGGQETQYF
>TRBV14
CASSQLRQGKNEKLFF
>TRBV18
CASSPSINQPQHF
>TRBV11-3
CASSSTIGGVLHF
>TRBV5-1
CASSRTGGLAGSTDTQYF
>TRBV7-3
CASSLMGQGSNEQFF
>TRBV2
CAISGLAPSYEQYF
>TRBV12-5
CASGTGQGSHNEQFF
>TRBV5-1
CASSPGGRDQADTQYF
>TRBV6-6
CASSPGWGGSTDTQYF
>TRBV7-9
CASSLGSREETQYF
>TRBV7-6
CASSPVGTSGITGELFF
>TRBV5-1
CASSSGQGETQYF
>TRBV10-3
CAISAITGTADTQYF
>TRBV6-5
CASSKDRGPETQYF
>TRBV18
CASSPLLDRGEQFF